The 23 T cell receptor beta chains below were found in one sample sequenced in a study of T-cell reconstitution after alpha-beta-depleted transplantation in children. Unique molecular identifiers tagged the TCRbeta library. TCRdb used MiXCR to reprocess the PCR reads, holding one entry per CDR3 protein. The table shows over 100,000 distinct CDR3 sequences, with around 7.8% occurring only once. Specimen: PBMCs, collected before TCRalphabeta/CD19-depleted stem cell transplant. The receptors come from a boy under 10 years old with acute lymphoblastic leukemia, due to receive a stem cell transplant.

At least ten counts were recorded for this clonotype. V is TRBV6-5 and J is TRBJ1-5, with D perhaps TRBD1 (5 bases). The CDR3 is 13 amino acids. In germline, CDR1 is MNHEY, CDR2 SVGAGI. Trimming stripped 7 bases from V and 4 bases from J, with 11 bases between. The CDR3 nucleotides are TGTGCCAGCAAAAGGGGCTGGAATCAGCCCCAGCATTTT. Translating gives CASKRGWNQPQHF.

This clonotype was detected ten times or more. This sequence joins TRBV27 and TRBJ2-7, with a weak D call TRBD1 (6 bases). V was shortened by 4 bases and J by 6 bases, with 7 bases between the two germline ends. CDR1 is MNHEY, CDR2 SMNVEV, per germline (reference sequence). The CDR3 runs to 11 residues. The DNA for the CDR3 is TGTGCCAGCAGTTCAGGGGCCGAGCAGTACTTC. As protein: CASSSGAEQYF.

This clonotype was seen many times. The chain uses TRBV29-1 and TRBJ1-4; 7 positions match TRBD1. The V segment lost 6 bases and the J segment 0 bases; nucleotides outside the gene matches: 4. Germline V gene data show CDR1 as SQVTM and CDR2 as ANQGSEA. The CDR3 loop spans 14 amino acids. CDR3 sequence: CSVLGQSTNEKLFF. DNA of the CDR3: TGCAGCGTCCTGGGACAGTCAACTAATGAAAAACTGTTTTTT.

This clonotype was detected ten times or more. The chain is built from TRBV11-3 and TRBJ2-3; a weak D match, TRBD2 (6 bases). The germline CDR1 and CDR2 sequences are SGHNT and YENEEA. CDR3 length equals 18 residues. V was pared by 1 base and J by 0 bases, with 17 bases between. The CDR3 DNA follows: TGTGCCAGCAGCTTAGTCCGGAGGGTAATTATTAGCACAGATACGCAGTATTTT. Translated, it gives CASSLVRRVIISTDTQYF.

Many counts were recorded for this clonotype. The rearrangement uses TRBV2 and TRBJ1-2; possible D gene TRBD1, 6 bases. CDR3 length: 16 residues. V gave up 0 bases and J gave up 1 base, with 12 bases separating them. Germline V gene lookup returns CDR1 SNHLY and CDR2 FYNNEI. In DNA, the CDR3 is TGTGCCAGCAGTGAAGCGCTCAGGGGAATTAACTATGGCTACACCTTC. It encodes CASSEALRGINYGYTF. The variable domain in full, completed from reference TRBV2 and TRBJ1-2, reads EPEVTQTPSHQVTQMGQEVILRCVPISNHLYFYWYRQILGQKVEFLVSFYNNEISEKSEIFDDQFSVERPDGSNFTLKIRSTKLEDSAMYFCASSEALRGINYGYTFGSGTRLTVV.

The genes are TRBV10-3 and TRBJ2-3, with TRBD2 matching 7 bases. The ends lost 1 base at V and 2 bases at J; junction bases unmatched: 9. In germline, CDR1 is ENHRY, CDR2 SYGVKD. This CDR3 has 17 amino acids. CDR3 protein: CAISEFNSGLNTDTQYF. The CDR3 DNA reads TGTGCCATCAGTGAGTTTAACTCGGGACTAAACACAGATACGCAGTATTTT.

The sample holds many counts of this clonotype. This chain uses TRBV10-2 with TRBJ2-3; no definite D call. V lost 6 bases and J 0 bases, leaving 25 bases between the germline ends. The germline gives CDR1 WSHSY, CDR2 SAAADI. The CDR3 extends over 19 amino acids. The CDR3 DNA reads TGCGCCAGCAGACCAGAGATGGAGCGCAGGACCTCTAGCACAGATACGCAGTATTTT. Translated: CASRPEMERRTSSTDTQYF.

This clonotype was detected many times. The chain has TRBV5-1 and TRBJ2-2; 8 bases align to TRBD1. Germline V gene lookup returns CDR1 SGHRS and CDR2 YFSETQ. The CDR3 runs to 17 residues. J was trimmed by 3 bases and V by 4 bases; bases with no gene match: 11. CDR3 residues: CASSPGPDRVDTGELFF. The CDR3 region has the DNA TGCGCCAGCAGCCCGGGGCCGGACAGGGTCGACACCGGGGAGCTGTTTTTT.

This clonotype was seen a handful of times. V usage is TRBV10-3 and J usage is TRBJ2-3, with 9 bases identical to TRBD2. This CDR3 has 17 amino acids. V gave up 2 bases and J gave up 6 bases; unmatched junction bases: 12. Per germline, CDR1 ENHRY and CDR2 SYGVKD. CDR3: CAISEAASGAPGDTQYF. CDR3 nucleotides: TGTGCCATCAGTGAGGCGGCTAGCGGGGCCCCGGGGGATACGCAGTATTTT.

Comments on this clonotype: One junction end disagrees with the germline gene, perhaps due to a read error. The V gene is TRBV12-3 or TRBV12-4, the J gene TRBJ2-1; D perhaps matches TRBD2 (6 bases). The CDR3 has 17 amino acids. This CDR3 reads CANSPLAVETQYNEQFF. CDR3 nucleotide sequence: TGTGCCAACAGTCCGTTAGCGGTGGAGACCCAGTACAATGAGCAGTTCTTC.

This chain connects TRBV5-4 to TRBJ1-2; the D is unclear. Germline CDR1 is SGHNT and CDR2 is YYREEE (reference sequence). Trimming took 4 bases from V and 0 from J, leaving 10 bases between them. The CDR3 extends over 14 amino acids. The CDR3 sequence: CASSTARPNYGYTF. The CDR3 region has the DNA TGTGCCAGCAGCACAGCGAGACCTAACTATGGCTACACCTTC.

The table lists this clonotype with a few counts. The chain links TRBV6-5 to TRBJ1-6, with 9 bases aligning to TRBD1. The V and J ends lost 5 bases and 8 bases, in that order; junction bases with no gene match: 7. CDR1 and CDR2 from the germline V gene are MNHEY and SVGAGI. The CDR3 covers 15 residues. The CDR3 here is CASSRGQGQYSPLHF. The CDR3 DNA follows: TGTGCCAGCAGTAGGGGACAGGGCCAGTATTCACCCCTCCACTTT.

This clonotype appeared a few times. This chain joins TRBV3-1 and TRBJ2-3; D perhaps matches TRBD1 (6 bases). The CDR3 is 17 residues long. CDR1 and CDR2 from the germline V gene are LGHDT and YNNKEL (reference sequence). V lost 11 bases, J lost 9 bases, and 33 bases lay in between. CDR3 DNA: TGTGCCTCCTCCATCCAAAGCATGACGAGGGAGACAGGCACGCAGTATTTT. Its protein is CASSIQSMTRETGTQYF.

This clonotype has ten or more counts. This chain connects TRBV5-1 to TRBJ1-3; unclear D gene. The V gene's germline CDR1 is SGHRS and CDR2 YFSETQ. With 4 bases removed from V and 0 bases from J, the gap between germline ends came to 11 bases. This CDR3 is 15 amino acids long. The CDR3 loop is CASSLTGYSGNTIYF. The CDR3 region has the DNA TGCGCCAGCAGCCTGACCGGATACTCTGGAAACACCATATATTTT.

The rearrangement uses TRBV9 and TRBJ2-5; 9 bases are a match to TRBD2. The V segment lost 0 bases and the J segment 0 bases; nucleotides outside the gene matches: 12. CDR1 and CDR2 (germline): SGDLS, YYNGEE. This CDR3 is built from 19 residues. The CDR3 spells CASSVVIGPLAGDQETQYF. For the CDR3, the DNA is TGTGCCAGCAGCGTAGTTATCGGACCTTTAGCGGGGGACCAAGAGACCCAGTACTTC.

This clonotype showed up many times. The chain employs TRBV12-3 or TRBV12-4 and TRBJ2-7; 9 bases agree with TRBD2. This CDR3 has 14 amino acids. V dropped 4 bases and J dropped 4; count of bases not matched to a gene: 5. The CDR3 sequence: CASSSGTSSYEQYF. The DNA for the CDR3 is TGTGCCAGCAGTTCCGGGACTAGCAGTTACGAGCAGTACTTC.

This clonotype was observed many times. The V and J genes are TRBV5-1 and TRBJ2-1, with 12 nucleotides matching TRBD2. This CDR3 is 16 amino acids long. Germline V gene lookup returns CDR1 SGHRS and CDR2 YFSETQ. Trimming removed 3 bases from V and 0 bases from J; junction bases left unmatched: 1. The chain's CDR3 is CASSWGLAGSYNEQFF. CDR3 nucleotides: TGCGCCAGCAGCTGGGGACTAGCGGGCTCCTACAATGAGCAGTTCTTC.

As regards this clonotype: Relative to the germline gene, one junction end is altered; a read error may explain this. The rearrangement uses TRBV15 and TRBJ2-7, with D possibly TRBD2 on 7 matching bases. CDR3 length equals 15 residues. The V gene's germline CDR1 is LNHNV and CDR2 YYDKDF (reference sequence). The CDR3 nucleotides read TGTGCCACCAGCAGAGATGAAGGGGGGGCCTACGAGCGGTACTTC. Translation: CATSRDEGGAYERYF.

The J gene is TRBJ2-2, the V gene TRBV4-2; D not resolved. The CDR3 consists of 18 residues. V was trimmed by 1 base and J by 0 bases, leaving 15 bases between them. The germline CDR1 and CDR2 sequences are LGHNA and YNFKEQ. The DNA of the CDR3 is TGTGCCAGCAGCCAAGTCAAGTCCGCCCCAACGAACACCGGGGAGCTGTTTTTT. This encodes CASSQVKSAPTNTGELFF.

V gene TRBV5-6 combines with J gene TRBJ1-6; D unresolved. Trimming removed 1 base from V and 6 bases from J, with 8 bases in between. Germline CDR1 is SGHDT and CDR2 is YYEEEE. The CDR3 sequence is 14 residues long. The CDR3 nucleotides read TGTGCCAGCAGCTTGTACCTCAGTAATTCACCCCTCCACTTT. The encoded protein is CASSLYLSNSPLHF.

The V gene is TRBV29-1, the J gene TRBJ2-1, with 8 positions matching TRBD2. The J segment lost 10 bases and the V segment lost 5 bases, leaving 10 bases of the junction unmatched. Germline loops: CDR1 SQVTM, CDR2 ANQGSEA. The CDR3 is 13 amino acids. The CDR3 DNA is TGCAGCGTTTTGCTGGCGGGGGGAGGGGAGCAGTTCTTC. Translating it yields CSVLLAGGGEQFF.

This clonotype was detected ten times or more. V usage is TRBV3-1 and J usage is TRBJ2-7; D ambiguous. The CDR3 spans 11 residues. CDR1 is LGHDT and CDR2 is YNNKEL in the germline V gene (reference sequence). V shed 3 bases and J shed 4 bases, with 4 bases lying between them. The CDR3 DNA follows: TGTGCCAGCAGCCATACTTACGAGCAGTACTTC. As protein: CASSHTYEQYF.

This clonotype has a count of ten or more. The genes are TRBV28 and TRBJ1-2; D unresolved. In germline, CDR1 is MDHEN, CDR2 SYDVKM. The CDR3 covers 14 residues. V shed 6 bases and J shed 4 bases, with 15 bases lying between them. The CDR3 loop is CASSTLDGGYGYTF. In DNA, the CDR3 is TGTGCCAGCAGCACGCTGGACGGTGGCTATGGCTACACCTTC.